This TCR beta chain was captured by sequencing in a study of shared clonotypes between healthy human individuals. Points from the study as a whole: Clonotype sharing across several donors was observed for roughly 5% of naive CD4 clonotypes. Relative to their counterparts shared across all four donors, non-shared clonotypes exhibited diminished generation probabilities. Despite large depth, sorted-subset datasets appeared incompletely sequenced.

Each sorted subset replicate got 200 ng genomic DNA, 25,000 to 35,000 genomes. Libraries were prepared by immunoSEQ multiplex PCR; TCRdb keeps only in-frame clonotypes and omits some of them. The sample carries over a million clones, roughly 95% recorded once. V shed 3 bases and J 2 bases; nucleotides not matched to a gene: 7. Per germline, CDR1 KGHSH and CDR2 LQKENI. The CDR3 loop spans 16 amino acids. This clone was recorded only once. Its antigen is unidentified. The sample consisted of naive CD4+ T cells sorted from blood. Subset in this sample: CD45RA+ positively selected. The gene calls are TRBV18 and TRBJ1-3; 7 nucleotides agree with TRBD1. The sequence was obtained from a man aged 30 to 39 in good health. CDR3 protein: CASSPRTGLTGNTIYF. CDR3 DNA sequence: TGTGCCAGCTCACCCCGGACAGGACTGACTGGAAACACCATATATTTT.